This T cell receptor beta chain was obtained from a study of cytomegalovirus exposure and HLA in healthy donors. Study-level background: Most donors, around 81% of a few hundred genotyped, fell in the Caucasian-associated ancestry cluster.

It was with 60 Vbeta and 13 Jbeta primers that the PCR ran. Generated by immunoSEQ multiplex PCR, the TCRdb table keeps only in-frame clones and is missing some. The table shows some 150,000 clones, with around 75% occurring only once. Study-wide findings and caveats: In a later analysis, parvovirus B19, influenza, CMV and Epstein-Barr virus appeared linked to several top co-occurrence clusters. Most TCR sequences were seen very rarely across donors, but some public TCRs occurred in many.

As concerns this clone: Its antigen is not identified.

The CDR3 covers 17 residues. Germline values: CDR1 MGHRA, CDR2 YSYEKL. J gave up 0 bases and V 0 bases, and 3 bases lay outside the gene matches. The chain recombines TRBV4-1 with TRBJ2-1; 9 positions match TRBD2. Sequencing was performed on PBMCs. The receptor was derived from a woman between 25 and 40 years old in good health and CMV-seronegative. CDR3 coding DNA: TGCGCCAGCAGCCAAGATGCGGGAGGGAGCTCCTACAATGAGCAGTTCTTC. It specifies CASSQDAGGSSYNEQFF.